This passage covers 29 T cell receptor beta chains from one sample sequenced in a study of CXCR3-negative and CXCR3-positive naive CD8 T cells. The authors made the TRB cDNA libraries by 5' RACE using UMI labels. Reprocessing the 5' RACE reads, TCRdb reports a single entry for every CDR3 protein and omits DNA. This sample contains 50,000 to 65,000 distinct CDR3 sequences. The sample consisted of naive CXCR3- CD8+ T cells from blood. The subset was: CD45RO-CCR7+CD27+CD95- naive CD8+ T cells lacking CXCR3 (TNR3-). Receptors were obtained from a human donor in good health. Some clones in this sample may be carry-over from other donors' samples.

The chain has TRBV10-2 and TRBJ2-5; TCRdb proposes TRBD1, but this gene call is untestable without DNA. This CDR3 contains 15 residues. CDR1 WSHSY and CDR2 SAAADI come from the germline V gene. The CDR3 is CASRGLGGLQETQYF.

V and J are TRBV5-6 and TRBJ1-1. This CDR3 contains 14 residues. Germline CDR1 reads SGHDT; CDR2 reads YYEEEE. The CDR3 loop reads CASSLGRSNTEAFF.

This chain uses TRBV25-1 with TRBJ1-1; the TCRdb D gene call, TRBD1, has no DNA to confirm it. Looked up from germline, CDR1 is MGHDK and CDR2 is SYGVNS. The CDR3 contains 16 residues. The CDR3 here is CASSPSHAGRMGEAFF.

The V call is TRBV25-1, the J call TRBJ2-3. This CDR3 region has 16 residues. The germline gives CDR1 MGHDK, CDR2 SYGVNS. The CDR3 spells CASSERVWQGTDTQYF.

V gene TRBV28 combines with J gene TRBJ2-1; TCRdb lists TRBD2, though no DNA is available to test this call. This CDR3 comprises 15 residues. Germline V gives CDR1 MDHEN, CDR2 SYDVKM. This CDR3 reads CASNLAAIAHNEQFF.

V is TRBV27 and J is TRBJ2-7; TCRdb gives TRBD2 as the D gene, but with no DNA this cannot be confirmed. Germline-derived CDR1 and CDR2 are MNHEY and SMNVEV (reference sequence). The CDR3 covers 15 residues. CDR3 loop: CASSLGGGASYEQYF.

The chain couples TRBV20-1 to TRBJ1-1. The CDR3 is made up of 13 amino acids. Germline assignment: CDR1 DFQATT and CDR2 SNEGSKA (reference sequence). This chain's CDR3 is CSARGLLNTEAFF.

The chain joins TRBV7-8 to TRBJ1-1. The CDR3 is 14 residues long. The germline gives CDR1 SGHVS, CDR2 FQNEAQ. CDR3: CASSLARANTEAFF.

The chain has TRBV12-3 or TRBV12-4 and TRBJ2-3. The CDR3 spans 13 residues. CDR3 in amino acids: CASSFTGTDTQYF.

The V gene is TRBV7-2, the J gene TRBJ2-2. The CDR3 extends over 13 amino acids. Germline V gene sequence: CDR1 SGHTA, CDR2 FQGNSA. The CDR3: CASSTHPTGELFF. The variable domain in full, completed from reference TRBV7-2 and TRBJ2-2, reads GAGVSQSPSNKVTEKGKDVELRCDPISGHTALYWYRQSLGQGLEFLIYFQGNSAPDKSGLPSDRFSAERTGGSVSTLTIQRTQQEDSAVYLCASSTHPTGELFFGEGSRLTVL.

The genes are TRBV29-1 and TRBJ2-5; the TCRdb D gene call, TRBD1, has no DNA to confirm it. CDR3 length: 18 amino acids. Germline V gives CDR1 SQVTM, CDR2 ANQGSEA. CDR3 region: CSVHRYALGTGEVETQYF. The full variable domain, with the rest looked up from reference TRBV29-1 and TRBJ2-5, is SAVISQKPSRDICQRGTSLTIQCQVDSQVTMMFWYRQQPGQSLTLIATANQGSEATYESGFVIDKFPISRPNLTFSTLTVSNMSPEDSSIYLCSVHRYALGTGEVETQYFGPGTRLLVL.

The chain's CDR3 is CASSGVVPGQGWIYEQFF. The gene calls are TRBV7-9 and TRBJ2-1; checking the TCRdb D call of TRBD1 is not possible without DNA. CDR3 length: 18 residues. The germline V gene has CDR1 SEHNR and CDR2 FQNEAQ (reference sequence). Combining the CDR3 with reference TRBV7-9 and TRBJ2-1 gives the whole variable domain DTGVSQNPRHKITKRGQNVTFRCDPISEHNRLYWYRQTLGQGPEFLTYFQNEAQLEKSRLLSDRFSAERPKGSFSTLEIQRTEQGDSAMYLCASSGVVPGQGWIYEQFFGPGTRLTVL.

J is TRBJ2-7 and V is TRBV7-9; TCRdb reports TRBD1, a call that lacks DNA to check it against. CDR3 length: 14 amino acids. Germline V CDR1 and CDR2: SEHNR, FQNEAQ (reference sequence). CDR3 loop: CASSLDPQGDEQYF. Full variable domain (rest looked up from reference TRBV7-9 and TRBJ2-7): DTGVSQNPRHKITKRGQNVTFRCDPISEHNRLYWYRQTLGQGPEFLTYFQNEAQLEKSRLLSDRFSAERPKGSFSTLEIQRTEQGDSAMYLCASSLDPQGDEQYFGPGTRLTVT.

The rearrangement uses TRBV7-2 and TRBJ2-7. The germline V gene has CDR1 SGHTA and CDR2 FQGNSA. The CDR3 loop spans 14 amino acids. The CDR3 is CASSLEAGSYEQYF.

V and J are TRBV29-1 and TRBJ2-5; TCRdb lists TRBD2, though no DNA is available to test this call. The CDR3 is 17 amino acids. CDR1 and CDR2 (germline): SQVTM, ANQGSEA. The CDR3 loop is CSVAGWGGGAFAETQYF.

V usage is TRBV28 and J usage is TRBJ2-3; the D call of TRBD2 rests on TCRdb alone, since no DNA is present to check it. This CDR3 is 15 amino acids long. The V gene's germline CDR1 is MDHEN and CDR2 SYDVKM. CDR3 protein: CASSSPGRAPDTQYF.

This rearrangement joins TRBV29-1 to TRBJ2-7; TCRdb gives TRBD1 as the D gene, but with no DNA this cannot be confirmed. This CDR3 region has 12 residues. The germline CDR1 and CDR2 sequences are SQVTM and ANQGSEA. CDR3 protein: CSVEDRAGEQYF.

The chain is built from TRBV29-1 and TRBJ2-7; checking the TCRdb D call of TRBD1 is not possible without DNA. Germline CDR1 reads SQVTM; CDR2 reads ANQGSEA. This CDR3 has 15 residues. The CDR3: CSVGGLGTHSYEQYF.

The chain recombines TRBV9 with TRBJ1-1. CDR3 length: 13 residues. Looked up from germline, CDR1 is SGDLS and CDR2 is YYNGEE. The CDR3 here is CASSVGGWTEAFF.

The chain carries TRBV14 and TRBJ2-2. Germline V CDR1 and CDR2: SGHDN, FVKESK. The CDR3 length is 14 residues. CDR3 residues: CASSQSTYTGELFF.

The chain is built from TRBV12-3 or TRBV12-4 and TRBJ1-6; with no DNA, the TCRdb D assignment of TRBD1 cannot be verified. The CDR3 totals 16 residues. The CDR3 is CASSSRLDRGGSPLHF.

The CDR3 protein is CASRERGTEAFF. The V gene is TRBV6-5, the J gene TRBJ1-1; TCRdb names TRBD1, which stays unverified in the absence of DNA. Germline CDR1 MNHEY, CDR2 SVGAGI. There are 12 residues in the CDR3.

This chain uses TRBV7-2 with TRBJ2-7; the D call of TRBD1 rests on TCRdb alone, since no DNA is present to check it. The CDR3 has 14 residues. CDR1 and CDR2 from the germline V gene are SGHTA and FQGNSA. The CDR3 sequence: CASSRDRSSYEQYF. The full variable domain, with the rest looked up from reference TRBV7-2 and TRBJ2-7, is GAGVSQSPSNKVTEKGKDVELRCDPISGHTALYWYRQSLGQGLEFLIYFQGNSAPDKSGLPSDRFSAERTGGSVSTLTIQRTQQEDSAVYLCASSRDRSSYEQYFGPGTRLTVT.

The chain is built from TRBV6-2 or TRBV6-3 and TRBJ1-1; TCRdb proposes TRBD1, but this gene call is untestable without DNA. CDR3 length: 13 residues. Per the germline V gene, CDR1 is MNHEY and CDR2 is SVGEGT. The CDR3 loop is CASSLQGSGEAFF.

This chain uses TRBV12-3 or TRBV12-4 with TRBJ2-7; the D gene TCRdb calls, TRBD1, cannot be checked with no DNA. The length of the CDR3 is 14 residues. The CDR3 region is CASLAQAGGHEQYF.

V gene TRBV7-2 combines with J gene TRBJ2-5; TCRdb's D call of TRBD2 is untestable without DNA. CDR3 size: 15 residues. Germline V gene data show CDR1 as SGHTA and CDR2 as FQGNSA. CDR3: CASSSPLAGKETQYF. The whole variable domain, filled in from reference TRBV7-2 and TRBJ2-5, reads GAGVSQSPSNKVTEKGKDVELRCDPISGHTALYWYRQSLGQGLEFLIYFQGNSAPDKSGLPSDRFSAERTGGSVSTLTIQRTQQEDSAVYLCASSSPLAGKETQYFGPGTRLLVL.

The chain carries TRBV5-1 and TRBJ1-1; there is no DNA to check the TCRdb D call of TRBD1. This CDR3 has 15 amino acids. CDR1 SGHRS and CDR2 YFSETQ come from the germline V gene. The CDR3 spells CASSLAGAENTEAFF.

CDR3 in amino acids: CASSSTGGGQPQHF. The chain has TRBV14 and TRBJ1-5; TCRdb's assignment of TRBD1 cannot be checked, as there is no DNA. Per germline, CDR1 SGHDN and CDR2 FVKESK. This CDR3 comprises 14 residues.

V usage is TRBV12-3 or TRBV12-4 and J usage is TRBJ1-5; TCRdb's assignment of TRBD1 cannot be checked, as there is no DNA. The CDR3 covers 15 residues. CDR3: CASSWTGDSNQPQHF.